Following are 18 T cell receptor beta chains from one sample sequenced in a study of neoadjuvant anti-PD-1 for oral cavity cancer. Produced via immunoSEQ multiplex PCR; TCRdb's table is partial and in-frame only. The table shows some 29,000 clones, with about 77% occurring only once. Time point noted: after neoadjuvant nivolumab, at surgical resection. The sequences come from PBMCs, collected after nivolumab (anti-PD-1) treatment. The receptors here all came from a person aged 40-85 years with oral cavity squamous cell carcinoma.

This clone is a singleton in its sample. This sequence joins TRBV6-1 and TRBJ1-2; maybe TRBD1 (5 bases). Germline V gives CDR1 MNHNS, CDR2 SASEGT. The CDR3 spans 17 residues. The V end was cut by 4 bases, the J end by 0 bases, with 18 bases between. The CDR3 DNA sequence: TGTGCCAGCAGTGGAACAAACCGGGACCGACCTAACTATGGCTACACCTTC. Translating it yields CASSGTNRDRPNYGYTF.

This clone was seen only a few times. The gene calls are TRBV5-1 and TRBJ2-7; TRBD1 agrees at 7 bases. V was pared by 4 bases and J by 3 bases, with 7 bases of the junction left unmatched. The CDR3 consists of 14 residues. Germline CDR1 and CDR2: SGHRS and YFSETQ. CDR3 sequence: CASSLGQQGYEQYF. CDR3 in DNA: TGCGCCAGCAGCCTGGGACAGCAGGGCTACGAGCAGTACTTC.

The gene calls are TRBV27 and TRBJ1-2; D not certain. V gave up 5 bases and J gave up 4 bases, with 17 bases separating them. Germline values: CDR1 MNHEY, CDR2 SMNVEV (reference sequence). The CDR3 has 15 amino acids. Here the CDR3 DNA reads TGTGCCAGCAGTCCGGGTCCTTATAGCGGCTATGGCTACACCTTC. It is translated as CASSPGPYSGYGYTF.

The chain uses TRBV4-3 and TRBJ2-7, with 10 bases identical to TRBD2. The CDR3 has 16 amino acids. Germline assignment: CDR1 LGHNA and CDR2 YSLEER. V shed 3 bases and J 3 bases; nucleotides not matched to a gene: 8. The CDR3, as DNA: TGCGCCAGCAGCCAGGAGGAGGCTAGCGGGGGCTACGAGCAGTACTTC. Translated: CASSQEEASGGYEQYF.

This clone was detected a few times. V and J are TRBV9 and TRBJ1-1, with D maybe TRBD1 (5 bases). Germline CDR1 is SGDLS and CDR2 is YYNGEE. V lost 0 bases and J 5 bases, leaving 17 bases between the germline ends. The length of the CDR3 is 16 residues. CDR3 loop: CASSVGQGTSWTEAFF. The CDR3, as DNA: TGTGCCAGCAGCGTAGGTCAGGGAACTAGTTGGACTGAAGCTTTCTTT.

V is TRBV6-5 and J is TRBJ1-1, with D perhaps matching TRBD1 (5 bases). The V end was cut by 0 bases, the J end by 11 bases, with 16 bases between. The CDR3 runs 14 residues. Germline V gene sequence: CDR1 MNHEY, CDR2 SVGAGI. CDR3: CASSYSNRGFGAFF. The DNA of the CDR3 is TGTGCCAGCAGTTACTCGAACCGGGGCTTTGGCGCTTTCTTT.

This clone has a handful of counts. V gene TRBV18 combines with J gene TRBJ2-7, with D hard to call. The CDR3 loop spans 15 amino acids. Deletions cut 3 bases from V and 3 bases from J, with 15 bases between. Germline CDR1 KGHSH, CDR2 LQKENI. CDR3 loop: CASSPEDVGGYEQYF. CDR3 in DNA: TGTGCCAGCTCACCCGAGGACGTAGGTGGCTACGAGCAGTACTTC.

The chain recombines TRBV5-4 with TRBJ2-3; no firm D call. This CDR3 region has 13 residues. Germline CDR1 SGHNT, CDR2 YYREEE (reference sequence). Between the trimmed V and J ends, which lost 4 bases and 6 bases, there was a span of 12 bases. Written as DNA, the CDR3 is TGTGCCAGCAGCCCTGTGGGATCCGATACGCAGTATTTT. It codes for CASSPVGSDTQYF.

CDR3 sequence: CAISVGGPEAFF. Written as DNA, the CDR3 is TGTGCCATCAGTGTAGGCGGACCTGAAGCTTTCTTT. The chain is built from TRBV10-3 and TRBJ1-1; no clear D. CDR3 length: 12 residues. The germline CDR1 and CDR2 sequences are ENHRY and SYGVKD. V was shortened by 4 bases and J by 6 bases, with 9 bases between the two germline ends.

This chain joins TRBV11-3 and TRBJ2-7; weak D call: TRBD1 (5 bases). The CDR3 runs to 16 residues. Germline V gene lookup returns CDR1 SGHNT and CDR2 YENEEA. V dropped 3 bases and J dropped 4 bases, with 19 bases sitting between them. The CDR3 DNA reads as TGTGCCAGCAGCTTTGGATCTATCAGGGTAAGGTACGAGCAGTACTTC. As protein: CASSFGSIRVRYEQYF. The whole variable domain, filled in from reference TRBV11-3 and TRBJ2-7, reads EAGVVQSPRYKIIEKKQPVAFWCNPISGHNTLYWYLQNLGQGPELLIRYENEEAVDDSQLPKDRFSAERLKGVDSTLKIQPAELGDSAVYLCASSFGSIRVRYEQYFGPGTRLTVT.

The chain carries TRBV7-3 and TRBJ1-1; perhaps TRBD1 as D (6 bases). The germline gives CDR1 SGHTA, CDR2 FQGTGA. There are 15 residues in the CDR3. The V and J ends lost 0 bases and 5 bases respectively, with 13 bases between them. The CDR3 region has the DNA TGTGCCAGCAGCTTAACGGCACAGGGAGGAACTGAAGCTTTCTTT. This codes for CASSLTAQGGTEAFF.

This rearrangement joins TRBV9 to TRBJ1-4; TRBD1 might be the D (5 bases). Between the trimmed V and J ends, which lost 0 bases and 3 bases, there was a span of 9 bases. The CDR3 covers 15 residues. CDR1 is SGDLS, CDR2 YYNGEE, per germline. The CDR3 spells CASSVEGRPNEKLFF. The CDR3 coding sequence is TGTGCCAGCAGCGTAGAGGGACGGCCTAATGAAAAACTGTTTTTT.

This chain connects TRBV19 to TRBJ1-5; 8 bases match TRBD1. The CDR3 is 16 residues long. J lost 6 bases, V lost 1 base, and 8 bases had no gene match. The germline V gene encodes CDR1 LNHDA and CDR2 SQIVND (reference sequence). CDR3 sequence (DNA): TGTGCCAGTAGTATAGTTACCAGGGGGCAAGGTCAGCCCCAGCATTTT. Residues: CASSIVTRGQGQPQHF.

J is TRBJ2-3 and V is TRBV2, with unresolved D. V gave up 5 bases and J gave up 2 bases, with 14 bases separating them. The CDR3 consists of 15 residues. Germline CDR1 and CDR2: SNHLY and FYNNEI. CDR3 protein: CASSPRTYNTDTQYF. Written as DNA, the CDR3 is TGTGCCAGCAGTCCTAGGACCTACAACACAGATACGCAGTATTTT.

This clone was recorded a few times. The CDR3 coding sequence is TGTGCCAGCAGTGGATCTGCGGGACCAGTGAACACTGAAGCTTTCTTT. Translation gives CASSGSAGPVNTEAFF. V is TRBV6-1 and J is TRBJ1-1; TRBD1 is a possible D gene (5 bases). V was pared by 4 bases and J by 0 bases, with 15 bases between. There are 16 residues in the CDR3. Germline V CDR1 and CDR2: MNHNS, SASEGT.

This chain connects TRBV4-3 to TRBJ1-2; D gene ambiguous. Trimming pared 0 bases from V and 7 bases from J, leaving 9 bases between. Looked up from germline, CDR1 is LGHNA and CDR2 is YSLEER. The CDR3 is 13 residues long. The chain's CDR3 is CASSQDRGSGYTF. For the CDR3, the DNA is TGCGCCAGCAGCCAAGATCGGGGTAGTGGCTACACCTTC.

V and J are TRBV9 and TRBJ2-2; no firm D call. The germline CDR1 and CDR2 sequences are SGDLS and YYNGEE. The CDR3 runs 14 residues. Trimming cost V 2 bases and J 8 bases, with 13 bases left between them. DNA for the CDR3: TGTGCCAGCAGCGTCGCTATGGGGTTAGGGGAGCTGTTTTTT. This translates into CASSVAMGLGELFF.

This chain joins TRBV30 and TRBJ2-7; unclear D gene. Germline V lookup: CDR1 GTSNPN, CDR2 SVGIG (reference sequence). V was trimmed by 5 bases and J by 5 bases, leaving 10 bases between them. CDR3 length: 11 amino acids. DNA of the CDR3: TGTGCCTGGTCTCAGGTTCACGAGCAGTACTTC. Encoded protein: CAWSQVHEQYF. The whole variable domain, filled in from reference TRBV30 and TRBJ2-7, reads SQTIHQWPATLVQPVGSPLSLECTVEGTSNPNLYWYRQAAGRGLQLLFYSVGIGQISSEVPQNLSASRPQDRQFILSSKKLLLSDSGFYLCAWSQVHEQYFGPGTRLTVT.